Shown below are 20 T cell receptor beta chains from a single sample sequenced in a study of CD8+ T cells in alopecia areata. TCR sequencing used cDNA made by reverse transcription of extracted RNA. Here immunoSEQ multiplex PCR was the method, and the copy in TCRdb shows in-frame clones only, minus some. Observed in the sample are over 250,000 clones, none of them singletons. Cells that came from pooled cutaneous lymph nodes were sorted using CD4, CD8alpha, NKG2D, NKG2ACE and other markers. The sequencing sample was made of CD4+ T cells sorted from a lymph node. All receptors come from a C3H/HeJ mouse with alopecia areata. Mouse MHC haplotype: H2-k.

Regarding this clone: Gene labels here are mouse ones. The CDR3 is cut off 4 residues early in the read; its end comes from the germline J gene. Other DNA sequences in the same sample also yield this CDR3. The chain employs TRBV13-1 and TRBJ2-3; 10 positions agree with TRBD1. Germline CDR1 and CDR2: NSHNY and SYGAGN. This CDR3 spans 15 amino acids. Losses at the gene ends were 5 bases for V and 1 base for J; bases not matched to a gene: 4. The part of the CDR3 DNA that was read is TGTGCCAGCAGCGCCGGGACAGGGGGTGCAGAA. This sequence encodes CASSAGTGGAE. The full CDR3 reads CASSAGTGGAETLYF.

Concerning this clone: Gene names refer to mouse genes. With the read ending 4 residues before the CDR3 end, the germline J gene is used to fill in that end. The rearrangement links TRBV14 to TRBJ2-2; 7 nucleotides align to TRBD1. Germline V gene sequence: CDR1 SGHDT, CDR2 FRDEAV. Unmatched junction bases numbered 7, after V lost 5 bases and J lost 6 bases. The CDR3 covers 14 residues. This CDR3 is CASSSQGWAGQLYF. The sequenced part of the CDR3 DNA is TGTGCCAGCAGCTCACAGGGGTGGGCCGGG. The full variable domain, with the rest looked up from reference TRBV14 and TRBJ2-2, is EAGVTQSPRYAVLQEGQAVSFWCDPISGHDTLYWYQQPRDQGPQLLVYFRDEAVIDNSQLPSDRFSAVRPKGTNSTLKIQSAKQGDTATYLCASSSQGWAGQLYFGEGSKLTVL.

Turning to this clone: Gene names are the mouse ones. The sequenced fragment ends 4 residues before the CDR3 boundary, so the rest is inferred from the germline J gene. This same CDR3 is encoded by further DNA sequences in the sample. This chain joins TRBV1 and TRBJ2-5; 12 bases fit TRBD2. From germline, CDR1 is NSQYPW and CDR2 LRSPGD (reference sequence). Losses at the gene ends were 1 base for V and 3 bases for J; bases not matched to a gene: 2. The CDR3 consists of 16 residues. The DNA read from the CDR3 is TGCACCTGCAGTGCAGGAGGGACTGGGGGGCAAGAC. Protein product: CTCSAGGTGGQD. The full CDR3 protein reads CTCSAGGTGGQDTQYF.

This clone was seen more than once but under ten times. Gene names follow the mouse nomenclature. The read is 3 residues too short to cover the CDR3 end, so that end is filled in from the germline J gene. The V and J genes are TRBV1 and TRBJ1-6; the D is unclear. TRBJ1-6 belongs to the ORF category, with a function that is uncertain. V lost 6 bases and J 0 bases, leaving 9 bases between the germline ends. Looked up from germline, CDR1 is NSQYPW and CDR2 is LRSPGD (reference sequence). The CDR3 is made up of 15 amino acids. The CDR3 sequence is CTCSPQDSYNSPLYF. CDR3 DNA, as far as it was read: TGCACCTGCAGCCCACAAGATTCCTATAATTCGCCC.

This clone has a handful of counts. Germline and genes here are mouse. The read falls 4 residues short of the CDR3 end, and the missing part is taken from the germline J gene. J is TRBJ2-1 and V is TRBV13-1; 9 nucleotides align to TRBD1. The CDR3 totals 15 residues. Germline CDR1 reads NSHNY; CDR2 reads SYGAGN. V lost 0 bases to trimming and J lost 3 bases; unmatched junction nucleotides: 1. The CDR3 DNA, read in part, is TGTGCCAGCAGTGATGTGGACAGGGGCTATGCT. Translating it yields CASSDVDRGYA. In full, the CDR3 reads CASSDVDRGYAEQFF.

This clone was counted a few times. Gene labels here are mouse ones. The read halts 3 residues ahead of the CDR3 end, with the missing end drawn from the germline J gene. This specimen includes other DNA sequences encoding the same CDR3. This chain connects TRBV19 to TRBJ1-6; D possibly corresponds to TRBD1 (6 bases). TRBJ1-6 is marked as an open reading frame, function uncertain. The CDR3 is 15 residues long. V dropped 2 bases and J dropped 4 bases, with 10 bases sitting between them. Germline V gene data show CDR1 as FNHDT and CDR2 as SITEND (reference sequence). The CDR3 loop is CASSIGGTYNSPLYF. The sequenced CDR3 bases are TGTGCCAGCAGTATTGGGGGGACATATAATTCGCCC.

As regards this clone: The genes and germline here are from mouse. The CDR3 end falls 4 residues outside the read, so it is completed with the germline J gene. This chain links TRBV31 with TRBJ2-3; TRBD2 matches at 10 bases. The germline gives CDR1 GKSSPN, CDR2 SITVG. After removal of 1 base from V and 0 bases from J, the junction contained 4 bases not matched to a gene. The CDR3 loop spans 16 amino acids. The CDR3 bases that were read are TGTGCCTGGAGTCCGACTGGGGGGACTAGTGCAGAA. Protein sequence: CAWSPTGGTSAE. The whole CDR3 sequence is CAWSPTGGTSAETLYF. Drawing the rest from reference TRBV31 and TRBJ2-3, the complete variable domain is AQTIHQWPVAEIKAVGSPLSLGCTIKGKSSPNLYWYWQATGGTLQQLFYSITVGQVESVVQLNLSASRPKDDQFILSTEKLLLSHSGFYLCAWSPTGGTSAETLYFGSGTRLTVL.

This clone showed up just a few times. Genes and germline are mouse. The read terminates 4 residues before the CDR3 end, so the remaining end is supplied by the germline J gene. The V gene is TRBV1, the J gene TRBJ1-2; TRBD1 is a possible D gene (5 bases). The CDR3 totals 15 residues. V lost 0 bases and J 4 bases, leaving 12 bases between the germline ends. Per the germline V gene, CDR1 is NSQYPW and CDR2 is LRSPGD (reference sequence). CDR3 DNA (partial): TGCACCTGCAGTGCAGAGGCGTCAGGGTTCTCC. Translation: CTCSAEASGFS. The CDR3 in full is CTCSAEASGFSDYTF.

This clone was recorded a few times. Germline and genes: mouse. The read ends 4 residues before the CDR3 terminus; that terminus is restored from the germline J gene. The genes are TRBV13-2 and TRBJ1-1; D remains unclear. Trimming removed 3 bases from V and 1 base from J, with 7 bases in between. The CDR3 runs 13 residues. CDR1 NNHNN and CDR2 SYGAGS come from the germline V gene (reference sequence). Partial CDR3 DNA: TGTGCCAGCGGTGTTGCAGGAAACACA. Amino acids: CASGVAGNT. The whole CDR3 sequence reads CASGVAGNTEVFF.

This clone was seen a few times. Genes and germline are mouse. The read gets to within 4 residues of the CDR3 end, and the germline J gene fills in the rest. V usage is TRBV13-2 and J usage is TRBJ2-7, with a tentative D call TRBD2 (7 bases). Per the germline V gene, CDR1 is NNHNN and CDR2 is SYGAGS (reference sequence). V was trimmed by 2 bases and J by 2 bases, leaving 8 bases between them. The CDR3 is 13 residues long. This CDR3 reads CASGEGGPYEQYF. The DNA read from the CDR3 is TGTGCCAGCGGTGAGGGGGGCCCCTAT.

This clone was found a few times. Gene labels here are mouse ones. The read ends 3 residues before the CDR3 terminus; that terminus is restored from the germline J gene. The V call is TRBV13-1, the J call TRBJ1-6; D perhaps matches TRBD1 (6 bases). TRBJ1-6 is filed as an ORF, its function uncertain. CDR1 is NSHNY, CDR2 SYGAGN, per germline. The CDR3 is 16 amino acids. Trimming cost V 2 bases and J 0 bases, with 9 bases left between them. CDR3 protein: CASSEGGDSYNSPLYF. The CDR3 DNA, read in part, is TGTGCCAGCAGTGAAGGGGGAGATTCCTATAATTCGCCC.

Of note for this clone: Germline and genes: mouse. This sample includes further DNA sequences coding for the same CDR3. The sequenced CDR3 bases are TGTGCCAGCAGCCAAGAGCTGGGGGAT. Protein sequence: CASSQELGD. The CDR3, in full, reads CASSQELGDEQYF. The V gene is TRBV5, the J gene TRBJ2-7; 7 nucleotides align to TRBD2. Read sequence stops 4 residues before the CDR3 end, and the germline J gene provides the missing end. Germline values: CDR1 LGHNA, CDR2 YNLKQL (reference sequence). The CDR3 extends over 13 amino acids.

This clone was counted ten times or more. Genes and germline come from the mouse. The read is 4 residues too short to cover the CDR3 end, so that end is filled in from the germline J gene. V gene TRBV17 combines with J gene TRBJ1-1; D possibly corresponds to TRBD1 (6 bases). Germline CDR1 MNHDT, CDR2 YYDKIL. This CDR3 region has 14 residues. Trimming cost V 1 base and J 4 bases, with 10 bases left between them. The DNA read from the CDR3 is TGTGCTAGCAGTAGAGGCCAGGGGTTCACA. Translation gives CASSRGQGFT. The entire CDR3 sequence reads CASSRGQGFTEVFF. Full variable domain (missing parts from reference TRBV17 and TRBJ1-1): DTTVKQNPRYKLARVGKPVNLICSQTMNHDTMYWYQKKPNQAPKLLLFYYDKILNREADTFEKFQSSRPNNSFCSLYIGSAGLEYSAMYLCASSRGQGFTEVFFGKGTRLTVV.

About this clone: The gene names given are mouse names. The sequenced fragment ends 4 residues before the CDR3 boundary, so the rest is inferred from the germline J gene. The chain recombines TRBV13-3 with TRBJ2-1; 7 positions agree with TRBD1. The CDR3 contains 15 residues. Germline CDR1 is NNHDY and CDR2 is SYVADS. With 3 bases clipped from V and 2 bases from J, the junction kept 5 bases outside the gene matches. The CDR3 reads CASSVPGTDYAEQFF. The CDR3 DNA, read in part, is TGTGCCAGCAGTGTCCCCGGGACAGACTATGCT.

This clone was seen more than once but under ten times. Genes here carry mouse names. The read terminates 4 residues before the CDR3 end, so the remaining end is supplied by the germline J gene. Other DNA sequences of this sample code for an identical CDR3. V usage is TRBV1 and J usage is TRBJ2-3; TRBD2 matches 12 bases. The CDR3 runs to 16 residues. V lost 3 bases and J lost 1; bases outside the gene matches: 2. Germline-derived CDR1 and CDR2 are NSQYPW and LRSPGD (reference sequence). CDR3 sequence: CTCSAGLGGGAETLYF. The DNA read from the CDR3 is TGCACCTGCAGTGCGGGACTGGGGGGCGGTGCAGAA.

This clone was counted between two and nine times. Gene labels here are mouse ones. The read is 4 residues too short to cover the CDR3 end, so that end is filled in from the germline J gene. The same CDR3 arises from other DNA sequences in this sample as well. V gene TRBV19 combines with J gene TRBJ2-5, with 9 nucleotides matching TRBD1. CDR1 is FNHDT and CDR2 is SITEND in the germline V gene (reference sequence). The CDR3 contains 13 residues. The CDR3: CASSRDREDTQYF. The part of the CDR3 DNA that was read is TGTGCCAGCAGCCGGGACAGGGAAGAC.

As to this clone: Genes and germline are mouse. Coverage ceases 4 residues before the CDR3 finishes, and the germline J gene fills in the end. Other DNA sequences in the sample encode the same CDR3. The chain links TRBV13-2 to TRBJ2-2, with 7 bases matching TRBD1. Germline assignment: CDR1 NNHNN and CDR2 SYGAGS (reference sequence). V was pared by 3 bases and J by 0 bases, with 2 bases of the junction left unmatched. The CDR3 is made up of 15 amino acids. CDR3 region: CASGGGQSNTGQLYF. Partial CDR3 DNA: TGTGCCAGCGGTGGGGGACAGTCAAACACCGGG.

With respect to this clone: Gene names are mouse gene names. The CDR3 is cut off 4 residues early in the read; its end comes from the germline J gene. The chain combines TRBV12-1 with TRBJ2-1; TRBD1 matches 8 bases. Germline V lookup: CDR1 SGHSN, CDR2 HYEKVE. V lost 1 base to trimming and J lost 3 bases; unmatched junction nucleotides: 4. The CDR3 runs to 15 residues. CDR3 DNA (partial): TGTGCCAGCTCTCTAGGGACAGGTCTCTATGCT. Its translation is CASSLGTGLYA. The whole CDR3 sequence is CASSLGTGLYAEQFF.

A remark on this clone: The gene names given are mouse names. The read terminates 3 residues before the CDR3 end, so the remaining end is supplied by the germline J gene. The chain employs TRBV13-1 and TRBJ1-6; 11 positions match TRBD1. TRBJ1-6 is identified as an open reading frame with a role that is uncertain. CDR1 NSHNY and CDR2 SYGAGN come from the germline V gene. CDR3 size: 13 residues. The V segment lost 3 bases and the J segment 11 bases; nucleotides outside the gene matches: 1. The covered CDR3 bases are TGTGCCAGCAGTGGGACAGGGGGCCCGCCC. Amino acids: CASSGTGGPP. The whole CDR3 reads CASSGTGGPPLYF.

There are a few counts of this clone. Gene and germline names: mouse. The observed sequence ends 4 residues before the CDR3 terminus, with the missing tail filled in from the germline J gene. The rearrangement joins TRBV17 to TRBJ2-4; D may be TRBD2 (5 bases). CDR1 and CDR2 from the germline V gene are MNHDT and YYDKIL. The CDR3 runs to 14 residues. V gave up 3 bases and J gave up 2 bases, with 9 bases separating them. The CDR3 sequence is CASSRWGDQNTLYF. Incomplete CDR3 DNA: TGTGCTAGCAGTAGGTGGGGTGATCAAAAC.